Presented here are 29 T cell receptor beta chains from one specimen sequenced in a study of shared clonotypes between healthy human individuals. Method: immunoSEQ multiplex PCR; TCRdb's copy keeps in-frame clones and lacks some. The table includes 2 million or so clones, 85% to 95% detected once. The sequenced sample was naive CD4+ T cells sorted from blood. As for subset: CD45RA+ positively selected. The receptors shown here come from a man aged 18 to 35 in good health.

The chain combines TRBV25-1 with TRBJ1-1; D not resolved. Trimming removed 5 bases from V and 6 bases from J, with 10 bases in between. The germline V gene has CDR1 MGHDK and CDR2 SYGVNS. The CDR3 sequence is 12 residues long. The DNA of the CDR3 is TGTGCCAGCAGTTCCAGACCCCCTGAAGCTTTCTTT. Its protein is CASSSRPPEAFF.

This chain joins TRBV4-1 and TRBJ2-5; D is ambiguous. The CDR3 has 17 residues. The germline V and J ends were trimmed by 3 bases and 2 bases, with 19 bases remaining between them. Looked up from germline, CDR1 is MGHRA and CDR2 is YSYEKL. CDR3: CASSQERYRTTQETQYF. The CDR3 region has the DNA TGCGCCAGCAGCCAGGAACGATATAGGACGACACAAGAGACCCAGTACTTC.

V gene TRBV5-1 combines with J gene TRBJ2-3; 8 bases match TRBD2. CDR1 is SGHRS and CDR2 is YFSETQ in the germline V gene. The CDR3 has 18 amino acids. V was clipped by 0 bases and J by 0 bases; unmatched bases: 9. CDR3 protein: CASSLGSGSRPSTDTQYF. In nucleotides, the CDR3 is TGCGCCAGCAGCTTGGGGAGCGGGAGCAGGCCAAGCACAGATACGCAGTATTTT.

V usage is TRBV10-1 and J usage is TRBJ2-7, with 7 nucleotides matching TRBD2. Germline CDR1 reads WNHNN; CDR2 reads SYGVQD (reference sequence). The CDR3 covers 15 residues. After removal of 4 bases from V and 2 bases from J, the junction contained 8 bases not matched to a gene. The CDR3, as DNA: TGCGCCAGCAGTGCCAGCGGGGAGCCGCCCTACGAGCAGTACTTC. The encoded protein is CASSASGEPPYEQYF.

The V gene is TRBV5-1, the J gene TRBJ1-3; D perhaps matches TRBD1 (5 bases). The CDR3 is made up of 16 amino acids. The germline CDR1 and CDR2 sequences are SGHRS and YFSETQ. The V end was cut by 0 bases, the J end by 4 bases, with 14 bases between. DNA of the CDR3: TGCGCCAGCAGCTTGGTGGGGACCCGGGACGGAAACACCATATATTTT. Its protein is CASSLVGTRDGNTIYF.

V is TRBV6-1 and J is TRBJ2-3; 8 bases are a match to TRBD1. This CDR3 is built from 14 residues. J lost 5 bases, V lost 4 bases, and 5 bases had no gene match. Germline values: CDR1 MNHNS, CDR2 SASEGT. The chain's CDR3 is CASSGQGALDTQYF. CDR3 in DNA: TGTGCCAGCAGTGGGCAGGGGGCCTTAGATACGCAGTATTTT.

The J gene is TRBJ1-6, the V gene TRBV5-1; D is unresolved. The CDR3 totals 14 residues. The ends were cut back, 3 bases at V and 7 bases at J, with 11 bases in the middle. CDR1 is SGHRS, CDR2 YFSETQ, per germline. For the CDR3, the DNA is TGCGCCAGCAGCTCCAAGGATTTGAATTCACCCCTCCACTTT. Translated: CASSSKDLNSPLHF.

This chain connects TRBV18 to TRBJ2-1, with D perhaps matching TRBD2 (6 bases). The germline V and J ends were trimmed by 4 bases and 9 bases, with 10 bases remaining between them. CDR3 length equals 12 residues. CDR1 is KGHSH, CDR2 LQKENI, per germline. In nucleotides, the CDR3 is TGTGCCAGCTCACGCGGAGGGCCTGAGCAGTTCTTC. Its translation is CASSRGGPEQFF. Supplemented by reference TRBV18 and TRBJ2-1, the full variable domain reads NAGVMQNPRHLVRRRGQEARLRCSPMKGHSHVYWYRQLPEEGLKFMVYLQKENIIDESGMPKERFSAEFPKEGPSILRIQQVVRGDSAAYFCASSRGGPEQFFGPGTRLTVL.

The rearrangement joins TRBV19 to TRBJ2-4, with TRBD1 as a possible D gene (6 bases). The V gene's germline CDR1 is LNHDA and CDR2 SQIVND (reference sequence). V was pared by 5 bases and J by 0 bases, with 11 bases between. The CDR3 length is 15 residues. CDR3 in DNA: TGTGCCAGTAGTGCAGGGGACCTAGCCAAAAACATTCAGTACTTC. Translating gives CASSAGDLAKNIQYF. The variable domain in full, with the rest retrieved from reference TRBV19 and TRBJ2-4, is DGGITQSPKYLFRKEGQNVTLSCEQNLNHDAMYWYRQDPGQGLRLIYYSQIVNDFQKGDIAEGYSVSREKKESFPLTVTSAQKNPTAFYLCASSAGDLAKNIQYFGAGTRLSVL.

The chain employs TRBV5-1 and TRBJ2-3; TRBD2 agrees at 7 bases. Germline CDR1 reads SGHRS; CDR2 reads YFSETQ. The CDR3 loop spans 16 amino acids. V lost 0 bases and J lost 1; bases outside the gene matches: 5. The CDR3 region is CASSLGDSGGTDTQYF. CDR3 nucleotides: TGCGCCAGCAGCTTGGGTGACAGCGGGGGCACAGATACGCAGTATTTT.

A single count supports this clone. The chain combines TRBV28 with TRBJ2-1, with D tentatively TRBD1 or TRBD2 (6 bases each). With 5 bases removed from V and 7 bases from J, the gap between germline ends came to 12 bases. Germline lookup yields CDR1 MDHEN and CDR2 SYDVKM. The CDR3 runs to 13 residues. CDR3 in amino acids: CASSLRGGNEQFF. Here the CDR3 DNA reads TGTGCCAGCAGTCTAAGAGGGGGGAATGAGCAGTTCTTC. Supplemented by reference TRBV28 and TRBJ2-1, the full variable domain reads DVKVTQSSRYLVKRTGEKVFLECVQDMDHENMFWYRQDPGLGLRLIYFSYDVKMKEKGDIPEGYSVSREKKERFSLILESASTNQTSMYLCASSLRGGNEQFFGPGTRLTVL.

The chain recombines TRBV10-2 with TRBJ2-1; D call uncertain. Trimming removed 6 bases from V and 7 bases from J, with 10 bases in between. The CDR3 contains 12 residues. CDR1 and CDR2 (germline): WSHSY, SAAADI. Here the CDR3 reads CASSKGYNEQFF. For the CDR3, the DNA is TGCGCCAGCAGCAAAGGGTATAATGAGCAGTTCTTC.

This chain uses TRBV7-2 with TRBJ2-2; D gene unclear. Germline V gene lookup returns CDR1 SGHTA and CDR2 FQGNSA. CDR3 size: 13 residues. V dropped 3 bases and J dropped 3 bases, with 5 bases sitting between them. DNA of the CDR3: TGTGCCAGCAGCTTCACCTACACCGGGGAGCTGTTTTTT. Its protein is CASSFTYTGELFF.

V usage is TRBV7-9 and J usage is TRBJ2-1; D assignment may be TRBD1 or TRBD2 (5 bases each). CDR1 and CDR2 from the germline V gene are SEHNR and FQNEAQ (reference sequence). V lost 4 bases, J lost 1 base, and 14 bases lay in between. The CDR3 has 16 residues. The CDR3 DNA sequence: TGTGCCAGCAGCTCAGCCGGGACCAAATCCTACAATGAGCAGTTCTTC. It is translated as CASSSAGTKSYNEQFF.

The rearrangement joins TRBV30 to TRBJ1-5; D gene ambiguous. The CDR3 is 13 residues long. The germline V and J ends were trimmed by 1 base and 3 bases, with 7 bases remaining between them. The germline V gene encodes CDR1 GTSNPN and CDR2 SVGIG (reference sequence). CDR3 bases: TGTGCCTGGAGTGCTATCGACAATCAGCCCCAGCATTTT. Translating it yields CAWSAIDNQPQHF.

The chain couples TRBV10-3 to TRBJ1-4; maybe TRBD1 (5 bases). The V and J ends lost 8 bases and 7 bases respectively, with 14 bases between them. Per the germline V gene, CDR1 is ENHRY and CDR2 is SYGVKD. This CDR3 has 13 residues. CDR3 coding DNA: TGTGCCATCCTGGGACGCCCGGGTGAAAAACTGTTTTTT. It yields the protein CAILGRPGEKLFF.

The J gene is TRBJ1-5, the V gene TRBV6-6; unclear D gene. Between the trimmed V and J ends, which lost 5 bases and 6 bases, there was a span of 11 bases. Looked up from germline, CDR1 is MNHNY and CDR2 is SVGAGI (reference sequence). The CDR3 totals 13 residues. In DNA form, the CDR3 reads TGTGCCAGCAGTGCCCATGGCGGTCAGCCCCAGCATTTT. Translated: CASSAHGGQPQHF.

The rearrangement joins TRBV11-1 to TRBJ1-2; D remains ambiguous. The CDR3 sequence is 14 residues long. Trimming left V 1 base short and J 5 bases short, with 11 bases between. Per germline, CDR1 SGHAT and CDR2 FQDESV (reference sequence). The CDR3 protein is CASSLDRRYYGYTF. As DNA, the CDR3 is TGTGCCAGCAGCTTAGACCGACGGTATTATGGCTACACCTTC.

V and J are TRBV29-1 and TRBJ2-3; 9 bases match TRBD1. In germline, CDR1 is SQVTM, CDR2 ANQGSEA. This CDR3 spans 15 amino acids. The V segment lost 4 bases and the J segment 5 bases; nucleotides outside the gene matches: 10. The chain's CDR3 is CSVVGTGGGGDTQYF. CDR3 coding DNA: TGCAGCGTTGTCGGCACAGGGGGCGGAGGAGATACGCAGTATTTT.

The chain employs TRBV4-3 and TRBJ2-3; D gene ambiguous. V shed 3 bases and J shed 4 bases, with 11 bases lying between them. The CDR3 extends over 14 amino acids. Germline assignment: CDR1 LGHNA and CDR2 YSLEER. Here the CDR3 DNA reads TGCGCCAGCAGCCAGGGTCGTGTGGCAGATACGCAGTATTTT. This encodes CASSQGRVADTQYF.

The rearrangement uses TRBV18 and TRBJ2-6; D perhaps matches TRBD2 (6 bases). The CDR3 loop spans 13 amino acids. Germline assignment: CDR1 KGHSH and CDR2 LQKENI. Trimming shortened V by 6 bases and J by 4 bases, and 7 bases separated the two germline ends. The CDR3 region is CASSLAGANVLTF. Here the CDR3 DNA reads TGTGCCAGCTCCCTAGCGGGGGCCAACGTCCTGACTTTC.

This chain joins TRBV6-6 and TRBJ1-5; possible D gene TRBD1, 6 bases. Germline CDR1 reads MNHNY; CDR2 reads SVGAGI (reference sequence). The V end lost 5 bases, the J end lost 4 bases, and 15 bases lay between the germline ends. The CDR3 length is 15 residues. The CDR3 reads CASSDPTGGNQPQHF. The CDR3 DNA reads as TGTGCCAGCAGTGACCCGACAGGAGGTAATCAGCCCCAGCATTTT.

This rearrangement joins TRBV5-6 to TRBJ2-7; TRBD2 matches at 7 bases. V lost 0 bases, J lost 2 bases, and 8 bases stayed unmatched. The CDR3 covers 16 residues. From germline, CDR1 is SGHDT and CDR2 YYEEEE. The CDR3 DNA follows: TGTGCCAGCAGCTTGGCGCCTAGCGGACTAGCCTACGAGCAGTACTTC. Protein product: CASSLAPSGLAYEQYF.

The rearrangement uses TRBV4-3 and TRBJ2-3, with D possibly matching TRBD1 (6 bases). This CDR3 contains 19 residues. The V end lost 5 bases, the J end lost 4 bases, and 28 bases lay between the germline ends. Germline V lookup: CDR1 LGHNA, CDR2 YSLEER. Here the CDR3 DNA reads TGCGCCAGCAGCGCCTATGTTCTTGGGCAGGGTCGACAGGCAGATACGCAGTATTTT. Its protein is CASSAYVLGQGRQADTQYF.

This sequence joins TRBV7-2 and TRBJ1-1; 9 bases agree with TRBD1. Per germline, CDR1 SGHTA and CDR2 FQGNSA. This CDR3 has 12 residues. Losses at the gene ends were 4 bases for V and 12 bases for J; bases not matched to a gene: 6. The CDR3 here is CASSYRDRVSFF. The CDR3 bases are TGTGCCAGCAGCTACCGGGACAGGGTTTCTTTCTTT.

The chain has TRBV12-5 and TRBJ2-2; 7 bases map to TRBD1. The CDR3 covers 14 residues. Germline values: CDR1 LGHNT, CDR2 FRNRAP. The J segment lost 3 bases and the V segment lost 10 bases, leaving 8 bases of the junction unmatched. Here the CDR3 DNA reads TGTGCTACCTCCAGGGGGACGGACACCGGGGAGCTGTTTTTT. The encoded protein is CATSRGTDTGELFF.

In the case of this clone: The same CDR3 can be traced to other DNA sequences in this sample. The J gene is TRBJ1-1, the V gene TRBV5-4; TRBD1 is a possible D gene (5 bases). The length of the CDR3 is 13 residues. Germline lookup yields CDR1 SGHNT and CDR2 YYREEE (reference sequence). Trimming took off 4 bases at V and 0 bases at J, with 7 bases between the two ends. The CDR3 DNA reads TGTGCCAGCAGCCCCAGGGTGAACACTGAAGCTTTCTTT. Translation: CASSPRVNTEAFF.

The chain links TRBV28 to TRBJ2-2, with a tentative D call TRBD2 (6 bases). The CDR3 has 13 residues. Germline assignment: CDR1 MDHEN and CDR2 SYDVKM. The V end was cut by 11 bases, the J end by 1 base, with 11 bases between. The CDR3 sequence is CASMRGNTGELFF. CDR3 nucleotide sequence: TGTGCCTCAATGCGGGGGAACACCGGGGAGCTGTTTTTT. Full variable domain (rest looked up from reference TRBV28 and TRBJ2-2): DVKVTQSSRYLVKRTGEKVFLECVQDMDHENMFWYRQDPGLGLRLIYFSYDVKMKEKGDIPEGYSVSREKKERFSLILESASTNQTSMYLCASMRGNTGELFFGEGSRLTVL.

The chain combines TRBV4-1 with TRBJ2-4; the match to TRBD2 covers 11 bases. After removal of 0 bases from V and 2 bases from J, the junction contained 9 bases not matched to a gene. The CDR3 is 19 residues long. Germline loops: CDR1 MGHRA, CDR2 YSYEKL. DNA for the CDR3: TGCGCCAGCAGCCAAGATGGGGGACTAGCGGAGCTTCCCAAAAACATTCAGTACTTC. Translated, it gives CASSQDGGLAELPKNIQYF.